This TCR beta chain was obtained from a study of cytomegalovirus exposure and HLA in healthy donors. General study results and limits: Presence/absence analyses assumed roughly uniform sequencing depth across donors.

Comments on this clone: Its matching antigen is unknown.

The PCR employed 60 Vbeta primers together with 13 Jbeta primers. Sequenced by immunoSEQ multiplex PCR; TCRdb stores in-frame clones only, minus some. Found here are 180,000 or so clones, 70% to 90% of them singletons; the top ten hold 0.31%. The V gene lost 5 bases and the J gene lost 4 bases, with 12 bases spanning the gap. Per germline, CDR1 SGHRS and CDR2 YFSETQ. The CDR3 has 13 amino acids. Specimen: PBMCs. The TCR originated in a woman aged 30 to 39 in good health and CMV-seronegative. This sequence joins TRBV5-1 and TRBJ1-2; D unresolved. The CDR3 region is CASRTSESYGYTF. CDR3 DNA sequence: TGCGCCAGCAGAACCAGTGAATCCTATGGCTACACCTTC.